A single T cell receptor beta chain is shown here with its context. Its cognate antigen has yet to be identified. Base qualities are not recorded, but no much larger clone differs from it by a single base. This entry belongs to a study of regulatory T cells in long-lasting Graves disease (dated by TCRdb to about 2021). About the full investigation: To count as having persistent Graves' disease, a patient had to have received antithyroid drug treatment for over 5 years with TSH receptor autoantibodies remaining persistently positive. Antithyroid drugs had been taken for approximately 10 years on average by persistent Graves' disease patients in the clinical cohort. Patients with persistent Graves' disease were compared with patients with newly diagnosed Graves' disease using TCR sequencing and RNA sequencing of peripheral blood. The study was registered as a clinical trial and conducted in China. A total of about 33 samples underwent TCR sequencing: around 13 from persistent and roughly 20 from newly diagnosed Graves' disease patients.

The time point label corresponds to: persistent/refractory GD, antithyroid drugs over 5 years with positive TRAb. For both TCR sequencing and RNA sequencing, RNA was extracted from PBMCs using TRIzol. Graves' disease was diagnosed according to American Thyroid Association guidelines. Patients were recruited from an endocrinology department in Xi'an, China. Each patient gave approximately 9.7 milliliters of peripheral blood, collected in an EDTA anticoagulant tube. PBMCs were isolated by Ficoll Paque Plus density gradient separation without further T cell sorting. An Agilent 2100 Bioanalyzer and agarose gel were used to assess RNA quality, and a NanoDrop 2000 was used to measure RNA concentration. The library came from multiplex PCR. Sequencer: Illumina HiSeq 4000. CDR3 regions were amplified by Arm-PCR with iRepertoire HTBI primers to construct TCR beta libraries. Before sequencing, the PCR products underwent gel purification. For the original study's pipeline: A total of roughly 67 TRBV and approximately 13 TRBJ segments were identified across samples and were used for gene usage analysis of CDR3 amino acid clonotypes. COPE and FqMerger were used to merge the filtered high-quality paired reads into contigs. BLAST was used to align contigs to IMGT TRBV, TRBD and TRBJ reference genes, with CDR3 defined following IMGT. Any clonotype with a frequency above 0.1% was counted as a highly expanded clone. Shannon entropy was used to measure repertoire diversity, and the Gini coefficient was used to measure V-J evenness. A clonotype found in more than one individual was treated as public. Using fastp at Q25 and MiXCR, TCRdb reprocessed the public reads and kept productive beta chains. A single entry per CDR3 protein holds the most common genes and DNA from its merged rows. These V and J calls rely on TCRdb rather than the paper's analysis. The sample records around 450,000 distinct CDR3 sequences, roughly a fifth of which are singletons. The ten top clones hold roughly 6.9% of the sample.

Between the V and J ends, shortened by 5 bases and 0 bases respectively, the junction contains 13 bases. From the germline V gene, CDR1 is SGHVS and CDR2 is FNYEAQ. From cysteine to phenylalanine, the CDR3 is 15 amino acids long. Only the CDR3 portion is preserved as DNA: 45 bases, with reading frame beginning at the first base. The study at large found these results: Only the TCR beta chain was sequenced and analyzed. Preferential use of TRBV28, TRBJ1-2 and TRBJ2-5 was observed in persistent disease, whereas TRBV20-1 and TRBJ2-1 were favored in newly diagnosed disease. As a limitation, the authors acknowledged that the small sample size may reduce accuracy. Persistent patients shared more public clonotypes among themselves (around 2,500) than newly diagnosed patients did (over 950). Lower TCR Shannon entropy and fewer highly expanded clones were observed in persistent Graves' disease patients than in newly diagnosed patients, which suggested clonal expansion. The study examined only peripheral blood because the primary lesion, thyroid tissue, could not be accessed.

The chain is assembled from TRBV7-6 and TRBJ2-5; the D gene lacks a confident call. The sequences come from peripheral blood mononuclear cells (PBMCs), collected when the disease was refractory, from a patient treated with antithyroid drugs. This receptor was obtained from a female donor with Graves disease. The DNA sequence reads TGTGCCAGCAGCCGTACACTGGGGTACCAAGAGACCCAGTACTTC. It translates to CASSRTLGYQETQYF.